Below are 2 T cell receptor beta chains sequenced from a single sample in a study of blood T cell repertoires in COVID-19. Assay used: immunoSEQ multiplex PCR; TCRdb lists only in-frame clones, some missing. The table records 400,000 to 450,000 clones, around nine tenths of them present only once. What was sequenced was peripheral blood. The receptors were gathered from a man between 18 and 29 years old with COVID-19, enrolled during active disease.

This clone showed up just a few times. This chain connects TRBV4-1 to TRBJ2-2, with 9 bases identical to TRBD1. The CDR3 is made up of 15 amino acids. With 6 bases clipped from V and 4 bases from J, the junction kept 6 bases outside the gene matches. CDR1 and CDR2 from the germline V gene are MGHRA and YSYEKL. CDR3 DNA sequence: TGCGCCAGCAGGGGACAGGGTTATAGCACCGGGGAGCTGTTTTTT. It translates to CASRGQGYSTGELFF.

The CDR3 region is CASRSDRVSSYEQYF. The CDR3 DNA reads as TGTGCCAGCAGATCGGACAGGGTTAGCTCCTACGAGCAGTACTTC. This chain links TRBV7-8 with TRBJ2-7, with TRBD1 identical over 8 bases. Germline values: CDR1 SGHVS, CDR2 FQNEAQ. Trimming took 6 bases from V and 0 from J; bases not matched to a gene: 7. This CDR3 comprises 15 residues. The complete variable domain, with remaining parts taken from reference TRBV7-8 and TRBJ2-7, reads GAGVSQSPRYKVAKRGQDVALRCDPISGHVSLFWYQQALGQGPEFLTYFQNEAQLDKSGLPSDRFFAERPEGSVSTLKIQRTQQEDSAVYLCASRSDRVSSYEQYFGPGTRLTVT.